Listed below are T cell receptor beta chains from one sample, sequenced in a study of CD8 T cells in ankylosing spondylitis. MiXCR, run by TCRdb on the 5' RACE reads, gives a single entry per CDR3 protein. The sample has 350,000 to 550,000 distinct CDR3 sequences, roughly 27% seen once. Sequencing was carried out using blood, either unsorted or a sorted T cell fraction (not recorded which). Receptors originate from a male donor with ankylosing spondylitis. The CDR3 runs from the conserved cysteine through the conserved F or W. The D gene is left open where the match is weak. Size is omitted from some rows. Given values are once, few, many or a class for expanded clones.

>TRBV7-9|few|-|TRBJ1-5
TGTGCCAGCAGCCGAGACTTAGGACCCCAGCATTTT
CASSRDLGPQHF
>TRBV7-9|-|TRBD1|TRBJ1-1
TGTGCCAGCAGCTCCCCAACCGGGACAGGGCCGGGGATGGCTTTCTTT
CASSSPTGTGPGMAFF
>TRBV20-1|few|TRBD1|TRBJ1-4
TGCAGTGCTCGGGAGACGACAGGGGTCGTTGGGGAAAAACTGTTTTTT
CSARETTGVVGEKLFF
>TRBV6-2/TRBV6-3|-|-|TRBJ1-5
TGTGCCAGCAGACTCGGGACTTCCTATCCCAATCAGCCCCAGCATTTT
CASRLGTSYPNQPQHF
>TRBV12-3/TRBV12-4|few|TRBD1|TRBJ2-2
TGTGCCAGCAGAGATCGGACAGGGGGCTCGAACACCGGGGAGCTGTTTTTT
CASRDRTGGSNTGELFF
>TRBV12-3/TRBV12-4|-|-|TRBJ2-1
TGTGCCAGCAGTTTCGAGCTCGGGCAAGCCTCCTACAATGAGCAGTTCTTC
CASSFELGQASYNEQFF
>TRBV5-6|-|-|TRBJ1-3
TGTGCCAGCAGCTTGGGCAGGAGGTCTGGAAACACCATATATTTT
CASSLGRRSGNTIYF
>TRBV20-1|-|-|TRBJ2-1
TGCAGTGCTATGGGTGGGTTCTTC
CSAMGGFF
>TRBV18|-|TRBD2|TRBJ2-5
TGTGCCAGCTCACCAGTTGGACTAGCGGAGGCCCAGTACTTC
CASSPVGLAEAQYF
>TRBV29-1|-|TRBD1|TRBJ2-7
TGCAGCGTGACCCCCGGGACAGGGGGAGGCGAGCAGTACTTC
CSVTPGTGGGEQYF
>TRBV7-9|few|TRBD1|TRBJ2-1
TGTGCCAGCAGCTTAGTTGGCACAGGGGGCTACGAGCAGTTCTTC
CASSLVGTGGYEQFF
>TRBV3-1|few|-|TRBJ2-1
TGTGCCAGCAGCCAAAACTTCCCGGATTACAATGAGCAGTTCTTC
CASSQNFPDYNEQFF
>TRBV12-3/TRBV12-4|few|-|TRBJ1-1
TGTGCCAGCAGTTTGGAAGCGGGAGAAGCTTTCTTT
CASSLEAGEAFF
>TRBV7-9|-|TRBD2|TRBJ2-3
TGTGCCAGCAGCTTAGCGACTAGCCGTTTCACAGATACGCAGTATTTT
CASSLATSRFTDTQYF
>TRBV29-1|many|TRBD1|TRBJ2-1
TGCAGCGCCAGAGGGGGCTGGTATGAGCAGTTCTTC
CSARGGWYEQFF
>TRBV20-1|-|-|TRBJ2-1
TGCAGTGCTAGAGTTACGGGACCGAGCTACAATGAGCAGTTCTTC
CSARVTGPSYNEQFF